The next 10 T cell receptor beta chains were all read from a single sample in a study of blood T cell repertoires in COVID-19. Here immunoSEQ multiplex PCR was the method, and the copy in TCRdb shows in-frame clones only, minus some. The repertoire has about 200,000 clones, 85% of them found once; the top ten carry around 19%. Material for sequencing was PBMCs or T cells enriched from blood (not recorded which). These receptors were taken from a middle-aged man who had recovered from COVID-19.

This rearrangement joins TRBV7-3 to TRBJ1-1; 8 nucleotides agree with TRBD1. Germline values: CDR1 SGHTA, CDR2 FQGTGA. Trimming removed 5 bases from V and 7 bases from J; junction bases left unmatched: 6. The CDR3 has 13 amino acids. DNA of the CDR3: TGTGCCAGCAGCGCGCAAACAGGGGGTGAAGCTTTCTTT. Protein: CASSAQTGGEAFF.

The chain carries TRBV6-5 and TRBJ1-3, with no clear D. Germline V gene data show CDR1 as MNHEY and CDR2 as SVGAGI. Trimming shortened V by 11 bases and J by 1 base, and 9 bases separated the two germline ends. This CDR3 is built from 12 residues. The CDR3 spells CACRLSGNTIYF. DNA for the CDR3: TGTGCCTGCCGGTTGTCTGGAAACACCATATATTTT.

The J gene is TRBJ1-5, the V gene TRBV27; a weak D match, TRBD1 (6 bases). V gave up 6 bases and J gave up 1 base, with 13 bases separating them. The CDR3 contains 15 residues. CDR1 MNHEY and CDR2 SMNVEV come from the germline V gene (reference sequence). CDR3 sequence reads: CASSVKGVSNQPQHF. The CDR3 DNA follows: TGTGCCAGCAGCGTCAAGGGGGTCAGCAATCAGCCCCAGCATTTT.

The gene calls are TRBV11-2 and TRBJ2-1; D is possibly TRBD1 (6 bases). The CDR3 loop spans 14 amino acids. Germline V gives CDR1 SGHAT, CDR2 FQNNGV. Trimming cost V 1 base and J 9 bases, with 13 bases left between them. This chain's CDR3 is CASSLVRQDGEQFF. The CDR3 nucleotides read TGTGCCAGCAGCTTAGTTAGACAGGATGGTGAGCAGTTCTTC.

A remark on this clone: Other DNA sequences in this specimen translate into the identical CDR3. The chain joins TRBV4-1 to TRBJ1-5; 10 nucleotides agree with TRBD1. Germline assignment: CDR1 MGHRA and CDR2 YSYEKL. There are 16 residues in the CDR3. V was pared by 3 bases and J by 4 bases, with 6 bases of the junction left unmatched. This CDR3 reads CASSQGPGQGNQPQHF. CDR3 DNA: TGCGCCAGCAGCCAGGGCCCGGGACAGGGGAATCAGCCCCAGCATTTT.

This chain links TRBV7-2 with TRBJ2-1, with no clear D. This CDR3 has 14 residues. The V and J ends lost 9 bases and 4 bases respectively, with 16 bases between them. Germline V gene data show CDR1 as SGHTA and CDR2 as FQGNSA. CDR3 sequence reads: CASRGAGTYNEQFF. Here the CDR3 DNA reads TGTGCCAGTCGTGGTGCAGGCACTTACAATGAGCAGTTCTTC.

In this sample, this clone turned up a few times. J is TRBJ2-7 and V is TRBV4-3, with 10 positions matching TRBD2. The CDR3 contains 17 residues. J gave up 7 bases and V 3 bases, and 15 bases lay outside the gene matches. Germline V lookup: CDR1 LGHNA, CDR2 YSLEER. The CDR3 bases are TGCGCCAGCAGCCATGATAGCGGGAGGACCGCACTTGGGGAGCAGTACTTC. This translates into CASSHDSGRTALGEQYF.

This chain uses TRBV6-1 with TRBJ1-2; TRBD1 aligns across 8 bases. This CDR3 is 18 amino acids long. Germline V lookup: CDR1 MNHNS, CDR2 SASEGT. V was pared by 1 base and J by 5 bases, with 15 bases of the junction left unmatched. DNA of the CDR3: TGTGCCAGCAGTGAAGGCCCGTACCCACCGGGACAGGATTATGGCTACACCTTC. It codes for CASSEGPYPPGQDYGYTF.

The gene calls are TRBV21-1 and TRBJ2-7; the D call of TRBD1 is as the table states it, not checked on the DNA. TRBV21-1 is a pseudogene segment. There are 11 residues in the CDR3. The CDR3 loop is CASSNTYEQYF. CDR3 nucleotides: TGTGCCAGCAGCAACACCTACGAGCAGTACTTC.

This chain joins TRBV5-6 and TRBJ1-3; 7 bases align to TRBD1. Per germline, CDR1 SGHDT and CDR2 YYEEEE. The V and J ends lost 4 bases and 3 bases, in that order; junction bases with no gene match: 1. This CDR3 is built from 13 residues. The CDR3 sequence: CASSRQGGNTIYF. The CDR3 DNA reads TGTGCCAGCAGCCGACAGGGTGGAAACACCATATATTTT.